The sequence of this TCR beta chain was determined in a study of shared clonotypes between healthy human individuals. Per germline, CDR1 MGHRA and CDR2 YSYEKL. Germline trimming cut 7 bases from V and 3 bases from J; bases unmatched to any gene: 7. The CDR3 has 16 residues. A remark on this clone: Its antigen is not identified.

CD45RO negativity and positive selection for CCR7 defined naive CD8 cells, a population that excluded terminally differentiated effector memory CD45RA+ cells. Study-wide findings and caveats: The study found approximately 5% of naive CD4 clonotypes shared across four donors. Relative to their counterparts shared across all four donors, non-shared clonotypes exhibited diminished generation probabilities.

Original methodology: Filtering differed, since immunoSEQ gave only junction sequences and no quality scores. The data were produced by immunoSEQ multiplex PCR, yet TCRdb's version contains in-frame clones alone and is incomplete. V and J calls and clone size come straight from that table; D and trimming were deduced from the DNA. The sample shows about 2.1 million clones, over 85% of them seen only once. Input material: naive CD8+ T cells from PBMCs. The chain is built from TRBV4-1 and TRBJ1-4; 11 bases agree with TRBD1. The receptor comes from a man aged 18 to 35 in good health. Some clones in this sample may be carry-over from other donors' samples. Here the CDR3 DNA reads TGCGCCAGCACGGACAGGGGGCGGAATGCTAATGAAAAACTGTTTTTT. Its translation: CASTDRGRNANEKLFF.